Listed below are T cell receptor beta chains from one sample, sequenced in a study of cytomegalovirus exposure and HLA in healthy donors. Using immunoSEQ multiplex PCR, the repertoire was profiled, and TCRdb retains in-frame clones only, with some absent. There are about 96,000 clones in the sample; approximately 72% occur only once, and 13% to 15% lies in the top ten. The sequencing sample was made of PBMCs. The receptors here all came from a woman aged 70 to 79 in good health and CMV-seropositive. Each CDR3 is given with its conserved first and last residue. Each record gives: J gene, V gene, D gene, clone size, CDR3 protein, CDR3 DNA. D genes are given only for firm matches. Size values are once, few and many counts, or a class for expanded clones, and some rows have none.

J gene: TRBJ2-6
V gene: TRBV18
D gene: TRBD1
clone size: NA
CDR3 protein: CASSPPGQAFSGANVLTF
CDR3 DNA: TGTGCCAGCTCTCCCCCGGGACAGGCCTTCTCTGGGGCCAACGTCCTGACTTTC

J gene: TRBJ2-1
V gene: TRBV19
D gene: NA
clone size: NA
CDR3 protein: CASRKLRDYNEQFF
CDR3 DNA: TGTGCCAGTAGAAAGTTGAGGGATTACAATGAGCAGTTCTTC

J gene: TRBJ2-1
V gene: TRBV7-2
D gene: NA
clone size: NA
CDR3 protein: CASSLVGQAYNEQFF
CDR3 DNA: TGTGCCAGCAGCCTCGTTGGGCAGGCCTACAATGAGCAGTTCTTC

J gene: TRBJ2-2
V gene: TRBV18
D gene: TRBD2
clone size: few
CDR3 protein: CASSPSQGLANTGELFF
CDR3 DNA: TGTGCCAGCTCACCATCCCAGGGACTAGCGAACACCGGGGAGCTGTTTTTT

J gene: TRBJ2-5
V gene: TRBV14
D gene: TRBD2
clone size: NA
CDR3 protein: CASSQDPPGLARPGETQYF
CDR3 DNA: TGTGCCAGCAGCCAAGACCCCCCGGGACTAGCGAGGCCCGGAGAGACCCAGTACTTC

J gene: TRBJ1-4
V gene: TRBV30
D gene: NA
clone size: NA
CDR3 protein: CAWSSQGNEKLFF
CDR3 DNA: TGTGCCTGGAGTTCACAGGGAAATGAAAAACTGTTTTTT

J gene: TRBJ1-2
V gene: TRBV9
D gene: NA
clone size: NA
CDR3 protein: CASSPYAGGADGYTF
CDR3 DNA: TGTGCCAGCAGCCCTTATGCGGGGGGCGCGGATGGCTACACCTTC

J gene: TRBJ2-7
V gene: TRBV30
D gene: TRBD2
clone size: NA
CDR3 protein: CAWSVAGGWGGEQYF
CDR3 DNA: TGTGCCTGGAGTGTAGCGGGGGGATGGGGGGGCGAGCAGTACTTC

J gene: TRBJ2-7
V gene: TRBV25-1
D gene: NA
clone size: NA
CDR3 protein: CASSEPGEAYEQYF
CDR3 DNA: TGTGCCAGCAGTGAACCGGGGGAAGCCTACGAGCAGTACTTC

J gene: TRBJ2-6
V gene: TRBV12-5
D gene: TRBD1
clone size: NA
CDR3 protein: CASGLVFLGQVLSGANVLTF
CDR3 DNA: TGTGCTAGTGGTTTGGTATTCCTGGGACAGGTCCTTTCTGGGGCCAACGTCCTGACTTTC

J gene: TRBJ1-5
V gene: TRBV28
D gene: TRBD1
clone size: once
CDR3 protein: CASSHGTDYSNQPQHF
CDR3 DNA: TGTGCCAGCAGCCACGGGACAGACTATAGCAATCAGCCCCAGCATTTT

J gene: TRBJ2-7
V gene: TRBV19
D gene: NA
clone size: once
CDR3 protein: CASSIGTNPTYEQYF
CDR3 DNA: TGTGCCAGTAGTATAGGGACTAACCCTACCTACGAGCAGTACTTC

J gene: TRBJ1-2
V gene: TRBV28
D gene: TRBD1
clone size: NA
CDR3 protein: CASSPGGTYGYTF
CDR3 DNA: TGTGCCAGCAGTCCAGGGGGGACATATGGCTACACCTTC

J gene: TRBJ2-1
V gene: TRBV7-3
D gene: NA
clone size: few
CDR3 protein: CASSPSGSSGSYNEQFF
CDR3 DNA: TGTGCCAGCAGCCCCTCTGGGAGTAGCGGCTCCTACAATGAGCAGTTCTTC

J gene: TRBJ2-2
V gene: TRBV19
D gene: NA
clone size: few
CDR3 protein: CASTYRVGGELFF
CDR3 DNA: TGTGCCAGTACCTACCGGGTCGGGGGGGAGCTGTTTTTT

J gene: TRBJ2-1
V gene: TRBV7-2
D gene: NA
clone size: few
CDR3 protein: CASRGDSAYNEQFF
CDR3 DNA: TGTGCCAGCAGGGGGGACTCTGCCTACAATGAGCAGTTCTTC

J gene: TRBJ1-2
V gene: TRBV7-2
D gene: NA
clone size: NA
CDR3 protein: CASSEGSSYGYTF
CDR3 DNA: TGTGCCAGCAGCGAGGGATCGAGCTATGGCTACACCTTC

J gene: TRBJ2-2
V gene: TRBV4-1
D gene: NA
clone size: NA
CDR3 protein: CASSRRGAVNTGELFF
CDR3 DNA: TGCGCCAGCAGCCGTCGTGGGGCAGTCAACACCGGGGAGCTGTTTTTT

J gene: TRBJ2-7
V gene: TRBV27
D gene: NA
clone size: NA
CDR3 protein: CASSLVFREAYEQYF
CDR3 DNA: TGTGCCAGCAGTTTAGTCTTTCGGGAAGCCTACGAGCAGTACTTC

J gene: TRBJ2-3
V gene: TRBV7-7
D gene: TRBD2
clone size: NA
CDR3 protein: CASSLGPPSGTTDTQYF
CDR3 DNA: TGTGCTAGCAGCTTAGGCCCTCCTAGCGGGACCACAGATACGCAGTATTTT

J gene: TRBJ1-5
V gene: TRBV2
D gene: NA
clone size: NA
CDR3 protein: CASSEGHPYASNQPQHF
CDR3 DNA: TGTGCCAGCAGCGAGGGACACCCTTACGCTAGCAATCAGCCCCAGCATTTT

J gene: TRBJ2-1
V gene: TRBV11-2
D gene: TRBD2
clone size: NA
CDR3 protein: CASSRLAGSMNEQFF
CDR3 DNA: TGTGCCAGCAGCCGACTAGCGGGAAGTATGAATGAGCAGTTCTTC

J gene: TRBJ2-7
V gene: TRBV5-6
D gene: NA
clone size: NA
CDR3 protein: CASSPRGYSSYEQYF
CDR3 DNA: TGTGCCAGCAGCCCCCGGGGGTATAGCTCCTACGAGCAGTACTTC

J gene: TRBJ1-4
V gene: TRBV4-1
D gene: TRBD1
clone size: NA
CDR3 protein: CASSQSFRDRDEKLFF
CDR3 DNA: TGCGCCAGCAGCCAATCTTTCCGGGACAGGGATGAAAAACTGTTTTTT

J gene: TRBJ1-1
V gene: TRBV7-3
D gene: NA
clone size: NA
CDR3 protein: CASSSTTGNTEAFF
CDR3 DNA: TGTGCCAGCAGTTCGACGACTGGGAACACTGAAGCTTTCTTT

J gene: TRBJ1-4
V gene: TRBV6-1
D gene: NA
clone size: NA
CDR3 protein: CASSPRTIEKLFF
CDR3 DNA: TGTGCCAGCAGTCCCCGGACAATAGAAAAACTGTTTTTT

J gene: TRBJ1-4
V gene: TRBV27
D gene: TRBD1
clone size: NA
CDR3 protein: CASSRPGQGEKLFF
CDR3 DNA: TGTGCCAGCAGCCGCCCGGGACAGGGTGAAAAACTGTTTTTT

J gene: TRBJ2-7
V gene: TRBV7-2
D gene: NA
clone size: NA
CDR3 protein: CASSLGGRASAYEQYF
CDR3 DNA: TGTGCCAGCAGCTTAGGCGGCCGAGCGTCGGCCTACGAGCAGTACTTC

J gene: TRBJ1-2
V gene: TRBV27
D gene: TRBD1
clone size: NA
CDR3 protein: CASSLLGQGASYGYTF
CDR3 DNA: TGTGCCAGCAGTTTATTGGGACAGGGGGCCTCCTATGGCTACACCTTC

J gene: TRBJ2-2
V gene: TRBV9
D gene: NA
clone size: NA
CDR3 protein: CASSVDMGELFF
CDR3 DNA: TGTGCCAGCAGCGTGGACATGGGGGAGCTGTTTTTT

J gene: TRBJ2-3
V gene: TRBV6-4
D gene: TRBD1
clone size: once
CDR3 protein: CASSPGTGLSTDTQYF
CDR3 DNA: TGTGCCAGCAGTCCCGGGACAGGCCTAAGCACAGATACGCAGTATTTT

J gene: TRBJ2-5
V gene: TRBV2
D gene: NA
clone size: NA
CDR3 protein: CASSDRGYQETQYF
CDR3 DNA: TGTGCCAGCAGTGATAGGGGTTACCAAGAGACCCAGTACTTC

J gene: TRBJ1-2
V gene: TRBV28
D gene: TRBD1
clone size: NA
CDR3 protein: CASSLSTGGGSGYTF
CDR3 DNA: TGTGCCAGCAGTTTATCGACAGGGGGAGGTTCTGGCTACACCTTC

J gene: TRBJ2-1
V gene: TRBV11-2
D gene: TRBD2
clone size: NA
CDR3 protein: CASSSIAGGYNEQFF
CDR3 DNA: TGTGCCAGCAGCTCAATAGCGGGAGGGTACAATGAGCAGTTCTTC

J gene: TRBJ2-7
V gene: TRBV6-1
D gene: TRBD2
clone size: few
CDR3 protein: CASSVGLAGVGNYEQYF
CDR3 DNA: TGTGCCAGCAGTGTTGGACTAGCGGGAGTCGGTAACTACGAGCAGTACTTC

J gene: TRBJ2-6
V gene: TRBV4-1
D gene: TRBD1
clone size: NA
CDR3 protein: CASSQAPGTANSGANVLTF
CDR3 DNA: TGCGCCAGCAGCCAAGCGCCCGGGACAGCCAACTCTGGGGCCAACGTCCTGACTTTC

J gene: TRBJ1-1
V gene: TRBV13
D gene: NA
clone size: NA
CDR3 protein: CASSLSRSSAFF
CDR3 DNA: TGTGCCAGCAGCTTAAGTCGGTCCTCGGCTTTCTTT

J gene: TRBJ2-7
V gene: TRBV27
D gene: TRBD2
clone size: NA
CDR3 protein: CASSLTQRGNFYEQYF
CDR3 DNA: TGTGCCAGCAGTCTCACCCAGCGGGGAAATTTCTACGAGCAGTACTTC

J gene: TRBJ1-5
V gene: TRBV9
D gene: NA
clone size: NA
CDR3 protein: CASSRDGGSNQPQHF
CDR3 DNA: TGTGCCAGCAGCCGGGACGGGGGTAGCAATCAGCCCCAGCATTTT

J gene: TRBJ2-3
V gene: TRBV5-1
D gene: NA
clone size: NA
CDR3 protein: CASSLAGATSYTDTQYF
CDR3 DNA: TGCGCCAGCAGCTTGGCCGGAGCAACCTCCTACACAGATACGCAGTATTTT

J gene: TRBJ2-7
V gene: TRBV5-1
D gene: TRBD2
clone size: NA
CDR3 protein: CASSVQGLHEGEQYF
CDR3 DNA: TGCGCCAGCAGCGTGCAGGGACTACATGAGGGCGAGCAGTACTTC

J gene: TRBJ2-1
V gene: TRBV7-3
D gene: TRBD2
clone size: NA
CDR3 protein: CASSPGTSGYNEQFF
CDR3 DNA: TGTGCCAGCAGCCCCGGGACTAGCGGGTACAATGAGCAGTTCTTC

J gene: TRBJ2-7
V gene: TRBV15
D gene: NA
clone size: NA
CDR3 protein: CATSRGGDSYEQYF
CDR3 DNA: TGTGCCACCAGCAGAGGCGGAGACAGCTACGAGCAGTACTTC

J gene: TRBJ1-3
V gene: TRBV5-4
D gene: TRBD1
clone size: NA
CDR3 protein: CASSLAGTAGNTIYF
CDR3 DNA: TGTGCCAGCAGCTTGGCCGGGACAGCTGGAAACACCATATATTTT

J gene: TRBJ1-2
V gene: TRBV11-2
D gene: NA
clone size: once
CDR3 protein: CASSLSGFWGYTF
CDR3 DNA: TGTGCCAGCAGCTTGTCAGGGTTCTGGGGCTACACCTTC

J gene: TRBJ2-7
V gene: TRBV11-2
D gene: TRBD1
clone size: NA
CDR3 protein: CASSLYVRGRSYEQYF
CDR3 DNA: TGTGCCAGCAGCTTATACGTCAGGGGGCGCTCCTACGAGCAGTACTTC